The 15 T cell receptor beta chains listed next were all sequenced from one sample in a study of blood T cell repertoires in COVID-19. TCRdb's table, derived via immunoSEQ multiplex PCR, lists solely in-frame clones and lacks some. This table holds fewer than 250,000 clones, around 85% found once. Sequencing was done on a sample of PBMCs or T cells enriched from blood (not recorded which). Source of these receptors: a woman aged 50 to 60 with acute COVID-19.

The V and J genes are TRBV11-2 and TRBJ2-5, with TRBD1 as a possible D gene (7 bases). The CDR3 is 15 amino acids. Germline V lookup: CDR1 SGHAT, CDR2 FQNNGV. With 5 bases removed from V and 2 bases from J, the gap between germline ends came to 15 bases. The CDR3 coding sequence is TGTGCCAGCAGCGTAAATTCAGGGGGGCAAGAGACCCAGTACTTC. Translating it yields CASSVNSGGQETQYF.

The genes are TRBV7-2 and TRBJ1-2; 8 positions match TRBD1. After removal of 3 bases from V and 5 bases from J, the junction contained 5 bases not matched to a gene. In germline, CDR1 is SGHTA, CDR2 FQGNSA. The CDR3 runs 14 residues. The CDR3 DNA sequence: TGTGCCAGCAGCTTGATGGACAGGGCATATGGCTACACCTTC. Translation: CASSLMDRAYGYTF.

The rearrangement links TRBV19 to TRBJ2-3, with D uncertain. Trimming cost V 6 bases and J 0 bases, with 13 bases left between them. Looked up from germline, CDR1 is LNHDA and CDR2 is SQIVND (reference sequence). This CDR3 region has 15 residues. This chain's CDR3 is CASRLLGDSTDTQYF. The CDR3 bases are TGTGCCAGTAGGTTACTCGGAGACAGCACAGATACGCAGTATTTT.

The chain has TRBV3-1 (or the pseudogene TRBV3-2) and TRBJ1-2; D might be TRBD1 (6 bases). This CDR3 is 16 amino acids long. Looked up from germline, CDR1 is LGHDT and CDR2 is YNNKEL (reference sequence). V was clipped by 0 bases and J by 1 base, with 12 bases between them. CDR3 protein: CASSQDHGRGNYGYTF. As DNA, the CDR3 is TGTGCCAGCAGCCAAGATCACGGCAGGGGTAACTATGGCTACACCTTC.

V and J are TRBV14 and TRBJ1-2, with a tentative D call TRBD1 (6 bases). V was shortened by 1 base and J by 3 bases, with 12 bases between the two germline ends. Germline CDR1 is SGHDN and CDR2 is FVKESK. The CDR3 has 15 residues. The CDR3 protein is CASSQGPGVDYGYTF. The CDR3 DNA follows: TGTGCCAGCAGCCAAGGGCCAGGGGTTGACTATGGCTACACCTTC.

The chain uses TRBV7-8 and TRBJ1-1; D might be TRBD1 (5 bases). Trimming pared 8 bases from V and 3 bases from J, leaving 16 bases between. Germline lookup yields CDR1 SGHVS and CDR2 FQNEAQ. This CDR3 comprises 14 residues. The CDR3 protein is CASSDFGGDTEAFF. For the CDR3, the DNA is TGTGCCAGCTCTGATTTCGGGGGAGACACTGAAGCTTTCTTT. Complete variable domain (other parts from reference TRBV7-8 and TRBJ1-1): GAGVSQSPRYKVAKRGQDVALRCDPISGHVSLFWYQQALGQGPEFLTYFQNEAQLDKSGLPSDRFFAERPEGSVSTLKIQRTQQEDSAVYLCASSDFGGDTEAFFGQGTRLTVV.

In its sample, this clone was seen once. The gene calls are TRBV9 and TRBJ2-5, with TRBD1 identical over 7 bases. The J segment lost 3 bases and the V segment lost 2 bases, leaving 1 base of the junction unmatched. Germline loops: CDR1 SGDLS, CDR2 YYNGEE. The CDR3 is 13 amino acids. CDR3 sequence (DNA): TGTGCCAGCAGCGTCGGGACAGAAGAGACCCAGTACTTC. This translates into CASSVGTEETQYF.

This clone was counted a few times. The chain recombines TRBV7-9 with TRBJ1-2; D remains ambiguous. From germline, CDR1 is SEHNR and CDR2 FQNEAQ (reference sequence). Between the trimmed V and J ends, which lost 5 bases and 4 bases, there was a span of 20 bases. CDR3 length: 16 residues. CDR3: CASSQLREGRSYGYTF. The CDR3, as DNA: TGTGCCAGCAGCCAGTTGAGGGAGGGTAGATCCTATGGCTACACCTTC.

The CDR3 region has the DNA TGTGCCAGCAGCTTAGGCCGCCAGGGGATCGGCTACACCTTC. Amino acids: CASSLGRQGIGYTF. V and J are TRBV13 and TRBJ1-2, with a tentative D call TRBD1 (6 bases). In germline, CDR1 is PRHDT, CDR2 FYEKMQ (reference sequence). The V and J ends lost 0 bases and 8 bases respectively, with 13 bases between them. This CDR3 has 14 residues.

The chain has TRBV5-1 and TRBJ1-3; 8 positions agree with TRBD1. Germline V gene lookup returns CDR1 SGHRS and CDR2 YFSETQ. The V segment lost 0 bases and the J segment 4 bases; nucleotides outside the gene matches: 15. The CDR3 contains 19 residues. CDR3 sequence (DNA): TGCGCCAGCAGCTTGGTGGCAGGGGGCGCGGGTCTTGCAGGAAACACCATATATTTT. It encodes CASSLVAGGAGLAGNTIYF.

The gene calls are TRBV5-4 and TRBJ1-1, with D hard to call. CDR3 length equals 16 residues. With 4 bases removed from V and 0 bases from J, the gap between germline ends came to 16 bases. The germline gives CDR1 SGHNT, CDR2 YYREEE (reference sequence). The CDR3 protein is CASSLQKSSMNTEAFF. As DNA, the CDR3 is TGTGCCAGCAGCCTACAGAAGTCCTCCATGAACACTGAAGCTTTCTTT.

The V call is TRBV27, the J call TRBJ2-3, with D possibly matching TRBD1 (6 bases). Per germline, CDR1 MNHEY and CDR2 SMNVEV (reference sequence). This CDR3 contains 19 residues. Trimming shortened V by 4 bases and J by 2 bases, and 25 bases separated the two germline ends. CDR3 sequence: CASSYMIRPQGTYTDTQYF. The CDR3 coding sequence is TGTGCCAGCAGTTACATGATAAGACCTCAGGGGACCTACACAGATACGCAGTATTTT.

This clone was counted at least ten times. Other DNA sequences in this specimen translate into the identical CDR3. CDR3 DNA: TGTGCCAGCAGCTTAGGAGGGACCTACGAGCAGTACTTC. Amino acids: CASSLGGTYEQYF. The rearrangement joins TRBV7-9 to TRBJ2-7; D might be TRBD2 (5 bases). From germline, CDR1 is SEHNR and CDR2 FQNEAQ (reference sequence). The V gene lost 1 base and the J gene lost 2 bases, with 6 bases spanning the gap. There are 13 residues in the CDR3.

This sequence joins TRBV6-5 and TRBJ1-2, with 7 positions matching TRBD1. With 4 bases clipped from V and 12 bases from J, the junction kept 5 bases outside the gene matches. Germline lookup yields CDR1 MNHEY and CDR2 SVGAGI. The CDR3 is 11 residues long. CDR3 sequence reads: CASSSPRGDTF. The CDR3 nucleotides read TGTGCCAGCAGTTCTCCCAGGGGGGACACCTTC.

This chain links TRBV6-2 or TRBV6-3 with TRBJ2-7; 9 nucleotides match TRBD1. This CDR3 region has 16 residues. Per germline, CDR1 MNHEY and CDR2 SVGEGT. V gave up 0 bases and J gave up 2 bases; unmatched junction bases: 5. The CDR3 region is CASSYSLTGGPYEQYF. In nucleotides, the CDR3 is TGTGCCAGCAGTTACTCGTTGACAGGGGGTCCCTACGAGCAGTACTTC.